Described below is a single TCR beta chain sequence and its context. Its antigen is as yet unknown. This sample was included in a study of OX40 agonist ivuxolimab in advanced cancers. The overall study: Having had anti-PD-1, anti-PD-L1 or anti-CTLA-4 therapy before was allowed, and roughly 38% had some.

Using immunoSEQ multiplex PCR, the repertoire was profiled, and TCRdb retains in-frame clones only, with some absent. The table has roughly 50,000 clones, 65% to 85% seen once. Losses at the gene ends were 3 bases for V and 2 bases for J; bases not matched to a gene: 2. This CDR3 comprises 15 residues. Germline values: CDR1 SGHTA, CDR2 FQGTGA. General study results and limits: Clonal expansion was seen in CD4+ and CD8+ blood T cells by week 6 at 0.1 to 3.0 mg/kg. Normalized T-cell clonal expansion was also low in some nonresponders. With doses of 0.1-3.0 mg/kg, partial responders showed among the lowest clonal expansion.

This specimen consisted of CD4+ or CD8+ T cells sorted from blood, obtained in a trial of the OX40 agonist ivuxolimab. The rearrangement uses TRBV7-3 and TRBJ2-2; 8 nucleotides line up with TRBD2. The receptor was isolated from an adult with an advanced solid tumor such as melanoma, head and neck, liver or kidney cancer. This CDR3 is CASSLAGGNTGELFF. CDR3 bases: TGTGCCAGCAGCTTGGCGGGGGGTAACACCGGGGAGCTGTTTTTT.